The 13 T cell receptor beta chains below were found in one sample sequenced in a study of blood T cell repertoires in COVID-19. Clones were read by immunoSEQ multiplex PCR, and TCRdb kept only the in-frame ones, dropping some. In the table there are approximately 150,000 clones, over 75% of which are singletons. Sequencing input: peripheral blood. All receptors come from a man aged 70-80 years with acute or convalescent COVID-19.

The chain combines TRBV15 with TRBJ2-7, with D possibly matching TRBD1 (6 bases). This CDR3 is 14 amino acids long. Looked up from germline, CDR1 is LNHNV and CDR2 is YYDKDF (reference sequence). Trimming removed 0 bases at V and 7 bases at J, with 13 bases between. The CDR3 loop is CATSREAGEGEQYF. The CDR3 nucleotides are TGTGCCACCAGCAGAGAGGCAGGGGAAGGGGAGCAGTACTTC.

The chain is built from TRBV7-6 and TRBJ2-3, with 9 positions matching TRBD2. The junction had 4 bases not matched to a gene; V was cut back by 1 base and J by 2 bases. Germline V lookup: CDR1 SGHVS, CDR2 FNYEAQ. There are 16 residues in the CDR3. The CDR3 sequence: CASSLGAGGYTDTQYF. CDR3 DNA sequence: TGTGCCAGCAGCTTAGGAGCGGGGGGTTACACAGATACGCAGTATTTT.

This CDR3 reads CASSYSMREITDTQYF. CDR3 bases: TGTGCCAGCAGTTACTCGATGCGGGAGATCACAGATACGCAGTATTTT. The chain employs TRBV6-2 or TRBV6-3 and TRBJ2-3, with 7 bases aligning to TRBD2. The ends lost 0 bases at V and 2 bases at J; junction bases unmatched: 5. CDR1 and CDR2 from the germline V gene are MNHEY and SVGEGT. This CDR3 is 16 amino acids long.

This sequence joins TRBV6-5 and TRBJ1-1; perhaps TRBD1 as D (5 bases). The germline gives CDR1 MNHEY, CDR2 SVGAGI. Trimming stripped 0 bases from V and 4 bases from J, with 15 bases between. The CDR3 runs 16 residues. CDR3 residues: CASSYSKEGRGTEAFF. CDR3 bases: TGTGCCAGCAGTTACTCGAAGGAGGGACGGGGCACTGAAGCTTTCTTT.

The gene calls are TRBV7-2 and TRBJ2-5; the match to TRBD1 covers 7 bases. With V trimmed by 4 bases and J by 0 bases, 8 bases remained unmatched. CDR1 and CDR2 (germline): SGHTA, FQGNSA. The CDR3 has 16 amino acids. The CDR3 sequence: CASSSYRDSNQETQYF. The CDR3 DNA is TGTGCCAGCAGCTCTTACCGGGACAGCAACCAAGAGACCCAGTACTTC.

This chain links TRBV3-1 (or the pseudogene TRBV3-2) with TRBJ1-1; D may be TRBD1 (5 bases). CDR1 is LGHDT and CDR2 is YNNKEL in the germline V gene (reference sequence). V lost 1 base to trimming and J lost 6 bases, with 15 bases between them. The CDR3 is 15 amino acids. CDR3 coding DNA: TGTGCCAGCAGCCAAGGAGGAAGGAGGGGAGCTGAAGCTTTCTTT. Residues: CASSQGGRRGAEAFF.

The chain employs TRBV18 and TRBJ2-7, with a weak D call TRBD1 (6 bases). The CDR3 covers 15 residues. CDR1 KGHSH and CDR2 LQKENI come from the germline V gene. Trimming took off 3 bases at V and 4 bases at J, with 16 bases between the two ends. CDR3 sequence: CASSPAEGHQYEQYF. The CDR3, as DNA: TGTGCCAGCTCACCGGCAGAGGGACACCAGTACGAGCAGTACTTC.

This CDR3 reads CATKPSGAYNEQFF. CDR3 coding DNA: TGTGCCACCAAACCTAGCGGGGCCTACAATGAGCAGTTCTTC. The chain combines TRBV28 with TRBJ2-1; TRBD2 matches 9 bases. The CDR3 loop spans 14 amino acids. J was trimmed by 2 bases and V by 10 bases; bases with no gene match: 6. The germline gives CDR1 MDHEN, CDR2 SYDVKM.

V is TRBV6-1 and J is TRBJ2-7, with TRBD1 matching over 7 bases. Germline trimming cut 3 bases from V and 4 bases from J; bases unmatched to any gene: 3. The CDR3 extends over 13 amino acids. Per germline, CDR1 MNHNS and CDR2 SASEGT. The chain's CDR3 is CASSEGQIYEQYF. The CDR3 DNA sequence: TGTGCCAGCAGTGAGGGACAGATTTACGAGCAGTACTTC.

The chain combines TRBV5-6 with TRBJ2-3; 9 nucleotides match TRBD2. Trimming removed 4 bases from V and 3 bases from J; junction bases left unmatched: 6. CDR1 SGHDT and CDR2 YYEEEE come from the germline V gene. The CDR3 length is 15 residues. The DNA of the CDR3 is TGTGCCAGCAGCCTGAGCGGGGGGTGGACAGATACGCAGTATTTT. Translated: CASSLSGGWTDTQYF.

The V call is TRBV12-5, the J call TRBJ2-1, with 11 bases aligning to TRBD2. This CDR3 contains 14 residues. The V gene's germline CDR1 is LGHNT and CDR2 FRNRAP. The V gene end was trimmed by 4 bases and the J gene end by 8 bases; junction bases not matched to a gene: 4. The CDR3, as DNA: TGTGCTAGTGGTTATAGCGGGGGGGCCCATGAGCAGTTCTTC. Its protein is CASGYSGGAHEQFF.

The chain links TRBV7-2 to TRBJ2-5; possible D gene TRBD2, 6 bases. The CDR3 runs to 15 residues. V gave up 6 bases and J gave up 1 base, with 15 bases separating them. CDR1 and CDR2 (germline): SGHTA, FQGNSA. This CDR3 is CASSPTSVRQETQYF. The CDR3 region has the DNA TGTGCCAGCAGTCCGACTAGTGTCCGCCAAGAGACCCAGTACTTC. The entire variable domain, with the rest obtained from reference TRBV7-2 and TRBJ2-5, is as follows: GAGVSQSPSNKVTEKGKDVELRCDPISGHTALYWYRQSLGQGLEFLIYFQGNSAPDKSGLPSDRFSAERTGGSVSTLTIQRTQQEDSAVYLCASSPTSVRQETQYFGPGTRLLVL.

V is TRBV7-2 and J is TRBJ2-1, with D perhaps matching TRBD2 (6 bases). CDR1 SGHTA and CDR2 FQGNSA come from the germline V gene. V lost 3 bases to trimming and J lost 2 bases, with 11 bases between them. This CDR3 contains 15 residues. CDR3 sequence: CASSFTGGTYNEQFF. CDR3 coding DNA: TGTGCCAGCAGCTTCACCGGGGGTACCTACAATGAGCAGTTCTTC. The full variable domain, its missing parts supplied by reference TRBV7-2 and TRBJ2-1, is GAGVSQSPSNKVTEKGKDVELRCDPISGHTALYWYRQSLGQGLEFLIYFQGNSAPDKSGLPSDRFSAERTGGSVSTLTIQRTQQEDSAVYLCASSFTGGTYNEQFFGPGTRLTVL.